This T cell receptor (beta chain) was captured by sequencing in a study of blood T cell repertoires in COVID-19. Study-level background: Material from acute and convalescent COVID-19 was sourced from the United States, Italy and Spain. PBMCs, B-cell-depleted T cells, or T cells provided the cDNA or gDNA that made up the material.

Original processing methods: Using reference gene primer amplification, nucleated cell counts were estimated. Repertoires were generated with immunoSEQ multiplex PCR, while TCRdb's copy carries only in-frame clones and drops some. D and trimming were read from the DNA, whereas the V and J calls and clone size are those reported in that table. The data hold under 250,000 clones, with under 90% observed a single time. The CDR3 spans 13 residues. Germline V gives CDR1 SEHNR, CDR2 FQNEAQ (reference sequence). V lost 11 bases and J lost 6; bases outside the gene matches: 10. Sequenced: peripheral blood. The chain recombines TRBV7-9 with TRBJ2-3; 8 nucleotides align to TRBD2. This receptor was identified in an older woman who had recovered from COVID-19. CDR3 region: CASRGGPGDTQYF. CDR3 in DNA: TGTGCCTCCCGGGGGGGGCCGGGGGATACGCAGTATTTT.